These 22 T cell receptor beta chains came from one sample sequenced in a study of cytomegalovirus exposure and HLA in healthy donors (dated by TCRdb to 2017 to 2019). The library was obtained by the immunoSEQ multiplex PCR assay. Entries here come from immuneACCESS through TCRdb and include only in-frame sequences with V and J called. Some clones fail to appear in such tables; in the studies checked, an unresolved V gene covers under half of the shortfall, and the cause of the remainder is unknown. In all, the sample holds about 95,000 clones, and around 84% of those were seen once. The ten largest clones take up 20% of the sample. The sample taken for sequencing was PBMCs. The receptors originated from a man between 18 and 35 years old in good health and CMV-seropositive.

This rearrangement joins TRBV2 to TRBJ2-3, with D perhaps matching TRBD1 (5 bases). V lost 5 bases and J lost 1, with 10 bases in between. In germline, CDR1 is SNHLY, CDR2 FYNNEI. This CDR3 spans 14 amino acids. The CDR3 region has the DNA TGTGCCAGCAGTTGGCAGGGCCGCACAGATACGCAGTATTTT. The encoded protein is CASSWQGRTDTQYF.

The chain employs TRBV7-3 and TRBJ1-1; no clear D. Germline assignment: CDR1 SGHTA and CDR2 FQGTGA. This CDR3 region has 13 residues. The V end lost 5 bases, the J end lost 1 base, and 8 bases lay between the germline ends. CDR3 nucleotides: TGTGCCAGCAGCGTCGCGGGGAACACTGAAGCTTTCTTT. The encoded protein is CASSVAGNTEAFF.

The rearrangement uses TRBV4-2 and TRBJ2-7; TRBD2 matches 8 bases. From germline, CDR1 is LGHNA and CDR2 YNFKEQ. CDR3 length equals 15 residues. The V and J ends lost 4 bases and 4 bases, in that order; junction bases with no gene match: 9. The CDR3 region has the DNA TGTGCCAGCAGCCTAGAGGGACTAGTCGGGTACGAGCAGTACTTC. Protein: CASSLEGLVGYEQYF.

V usage is TRBV18 and J usage is TRBJ1-1; 9 nucleotides agree with TRBD1. The CDR3 is 14 amino acids. Germline values: CDR1 KGHSH, CDR2 LQKENI. The junction had 6 bases not matched to a gene; V was cut back by 3 bases and J by 7 bases. CDR3 loop: CASSPRDRVDEAFF. CDR3 in DNA: TGTGCCAGCTCACCGAGGGACAGGGTGGATGAAGCTTTCTTT.

This rearrangement joins TRBV28 to TRBJ1-5; 10 nucleotides match TRBD1. The germline V gene encodes CDR1 MDHEN and CDR2 SYDVKM. With 3 bases clipped from V and 6 bases from J, the junction kept 2 bases outside the gene matches. The CDR3 extends over 14 amino acids. The CDR3 region has the DNA TGTGCCAGCAGTTTCGGACAGGGGGTTCAGCCCCAGCATTTT. Its translation is CASSFGQGVQPQHF.

This clone has just a few counts. The CDR3 bases are TGTGCCAGCAGTTTAGGCAGGGCCCATCAGCCCCAGCATTTT. It encodes CASSLGRAHQPQHF. This rearrangement joins TRBV27 to TRBJ1-5, with D possibly TRBD1 on 5 matching bases. CDR3 length equals 14 residues. From germline, CDR1 is MNHEY and CDR2 SMNVEV (reference sequence). Trimming pared 2 bases from V and 5 bases from J, leaving 10 bases between.

This chain joins TRBV28 and TRBJ2-5, with TRBD1 matching over 7 bases. Germline-derived CDR1 and CDR2 are MDHEN and SYDVKM. Unmatched junction bases numbered 7, after V lost 0 bases and J lost 3 bases. The CDR3 is 16 residues long. CDR3 in DNA: TGTGCCAGCAGTTTATGGAGTTCGGACAGGAAAGAGACCCAGTACTTC. Translating gives CASSLWSSDRKETQYF.

This clone was counted a few times. This chain uses TRBV6-1 with TRBJ1-1; a weak D match, TRBD1 (5 bases). CDR1 and CDR2 (germline): MNHNS, SASEGT. The CDR3 totals 14 residues. V shed 8 bases and J shed 1 base, with 14 bases lying between them. CDR3 sequence reads: CASEAGSGNTEAFF. The CDR3 nucleotides read TGTGCCAGCGAGGCAGGGTCCGGGAACACTGAAGCTTTCTTT.

V gene TRBV7-6 combines with J gene TRBJ2-1; 11 bases map to TRBD2. This CDR3 contains 17 residues. The J segment lost 4 bases and the V segment lost 5 bases, leaving 10 bases of the junction unmatched. The germline gives CDR1 SGHVS, CDR2 FNYEAQ. This CDR3 reads CASSEKPGTSGYNEQFF. CDR3 DNA sequence: TGTGCCAGCAGCGAAAAACCCGGGACTAGCGGTTACAATGAGCAGTTCTTC.

In its sample, this clone was seen once. The J gene is TRBJ2-1, the V gene TRBV29-1; 9 nucleotides agree with TRBD2. Germline lookup yields CDR1 SQVTM and CDR2 ANQGSEA. Losses at the gene ends were 4 bases for V and 4 bases for J; bases not matched to a gene: 14. There are 17 residues in the CDR3. CDR3 in amino acids: CSVAGGGRAVYYNEQFF. The CDR3, as DNA: TGCAGCGTTGCGGGTGGCGGGAGGGCCGTTTATTACAATGAGCAGTTCTTC.

The chain links TRBV6-6 to TRBJ1-5, with D maybe TRBD1 (6 bases). Per the germline V gene, CDR1 is MNHNY and CDR2 is SVGAGI (reference sequence). The CDR3 is 16 amino acids. V shed 0 bases and J shed 3 bases, with 12 bases lying between them. This chain's CDR3 is CASSYSGGQVNQPQHF. CDR3 coding DNA: TGTGCCAGCAGTTACTCGGGGGGGCAGGTCAATCAGCCCCAGCATTTT.

The CDR3 DNA follows: TGCGCCAGCAGCGATTGGACAGGGGACAATGAGCAGTTCTTC. Its protein product is CASSDWTGDNEQFF. The chain recombines TRBV5-1 with TRBJ2-1, with 9 positions matching TRBD1. The CDR3 is 14 amino acids. CDR1 and CDR2 (germline): SGHRS, YFSETQ. V dropped 4 bases and J dropped 5; count of bases not matched to a gene: 4. Full variable domain (rest looked up from reference TRBV5-1 and TRBJ2-1): KAGVTQTPRYLIKTRGQQVTLSCSPISGHRSVSWYQQTPGQGLQFLFEYFSETQRNKGNFPGRFSGRQFSNSRSEMNVSTLELGDSALYLCASSDWTGDNEQFFGPGTRLTVL.

V usage is TRBV28 and J usage is TRBJ2-7, with 10 bases identical to TRBD2. The length of the CDR3 is 16 residues. V trimming: 5 bases; J trimming: 6 bases; junction bases outside the gene matches: 13. Germline V gives CDR1 MDHEN, CDR2 SYDVKM. The CDR3 sequence: CASSPPTLAGEGEQYF. In DNA, the CDR3 is TGTGCCAGCAGTCCACCTACTCTAGCGGGAGAGGGCGAGCAGTACTTC.

This sequence joins TRBV19 and TRBJ2-1; 11 bases match TRBD2. Trimming removed 7 bases from V and 3 bases from J; junction bases left unmatched: 5. The CDR3 contains 15 residues. CDR1 is LNHDA and CDR2 is SQIVND in the germline V gene (reference sequence). The CDR3 is CASTASGRNYNEQFF. CDR3 coding DNA: TGTGCCAGTACGGCTAGCGGGAGGAACTACAATGAGCAGTTCTTC.

The rearrangement uses TRBV4-1 and TRBJ2-1; TRBD2 matches at 12 bases. The CDR3 runs to 15 residues. With V trimmed by 1 base and J by 7 bases, 2 bases remained unmatched. Germline CDR1 MGHRA, CDR2 YSYEKL. The CDR3 loop reads CASSQALAGGNEQFF. The CDR3 nucleotides read TGCGCCAGCAGCCAAGCGCTAGCGGGAGGGAATGAGCAGTTCTTC.

For the CDR3, the DNA is TGTGCCAGCTCACTACTAGCGGGAGGCCTTAAAAACATTCAGTACTTC. It encodes CASSLLAGGLKNIQYF. The chain combines TRBV18 with TRBJ2-4; 12 bases are a match to TRBD2. The V gene's germline CDR1 is KGHSH and CDR2 LQKENI. The CDR3 runs 16 residues. V shed 4 bases, J shed 4 bases, and the junction held 5 bases outside the gene matches.

The chain uses TRBV11-3 and TRBJ2-2; 9 bases are a match to TRBD2. Germline loops: CDR1 SGHNT, CDR2 YENEEA. The CDR3 loop spans 17 amino acids. V shed 0 bases, J shed 3 bases, and the junction held 5 bases outside the gene matches. The CDR3 coding sequence is TGTGCCAGCAGCTTAGATCGCGGGAGGGCCGACACCGGGGAGCTGTTTTTT. Its translation is CASSLDRGRADTGELFF. The whole variable domain, filled in from reference TRBV11-3 and TRBJ2-2, reads EAGVVQSPRYKIIEKKQPVAFWCNPISGHNTLYWYLQNLGQGPELLIRYENEEAVDDSQLPKDRFSAERLKGVDSTLKIQPAELGDSAVYLCASSLDRGRADTGELFFGEGSRLTVL.

The CDR3 DNA reads as TGTGCCAGCAGTTACTCCAGAAGTCCCCCTGAAGCTTTCTTT. Amino acid sequence: CASSYSRSPPEAFF. V gene TRBV6-5 combines with J gene TRBJ1-1; D gene uncertain. From germline, CDR1 is MNHEY and CDR2 SVGAGI. Trimming cost V 0 bases and J 6 bases, with 11 bases left between them. The CDR3 consists of 14 residues.

This clone was counted a few times. This chain links TRBV10-1 with TRBJ2-2, with 11 positions matching TRBD1. CDR1 is WNHNN and CDR2 is SYGVQD in the germline V gene (reference sequence). CDR3 size: 15 residues. V was clipped by 2 bases and J by 6 bases; unmatched bases: 2. DNA of the CDR3: TGCGCCAGCAGTGAGGGACAGGGGGCTTCCGGGGAGCTGTTTTTT. Translated: CASSEGQGASGELFF.

V usage is TRBV7-2 and J usage is TRBJ1-2, with 7 bases matching TRBD1. There are 16 residues in the CDR3. The germline gives CDR1 SGHTA, CDR2 FQGNSA. Trimming removed 4 bases from V and 8 bases from J; junction bases left unmatched: 16. The DNA for the CDR3 is TGTGCCAGCAGCTCGCCCGACAGGGTTATGTCGTGGGGCTACACCTTC. Its translation: CASSSPDRVMSWGYTF.

This clone was recorded only once. The chain couples TRBV11-2 to TRBJ2-7; 13 positions match TRBD2. The CDR3 covers 15 residues. J was trimmed by 3 bases and V by 4 bases; bases with no gene match: 3. Looked up from germline, CDR1 is SGHAT and CDR2 is FQNNGV. The CDR3 spells CASSYTSGGGYEQYV. Written as DNA, the CDR3 is TGTGCCAGCAGCTATACTAGCGGGGGGGGCTACGAGCAGTACGTC.

The V call is TRBV4-1, the J call TRBJ2-7; the match to TRBD1 covers 11 bases. This CDR3 has 16 residues. With V trimmed by 0 bases and J by 4 bases, 5 bases remained unmatched. Looked up from germline, CDR1 is MGHRA and CDR2 is YSYEKL. The CDR3 spells CASSQEGTGGRYEQYV. The CDR3 nucleotides read TGCGCCAGCAGCCAAGAAGGGACAGGGGGTAGGTACGAGCAGTACGTC.